A selection of T cell receptor beta chains follows, all from one sample in a study of T cell repertoires in cytomegalovirus infection. The antigens of these receptors remain unknown. A single record per CDR3 protein comes from TCRdb applying MiXCR to the reads. The table records a few hundred thousand distinct CDR3 sequences, almost 40% of them present only once. The sequences come from cultured PBMCs, collected from culture after CMV antigen stimulation. Source of these receptors: a human donor in good health (CMV status not recorded). Some clones in this sample may be carry-over from other donors' samples. Both conserved end residues are part of each CDR3. The D gene is left open where the match is weak. Clone sizes are given selectively: once, few, many, or a class where the clone is expanded.

J	D	size	V	DNA	CDR3
TRBJ1-6	TRBD1	.	TRBV27	TGTGCCAGCAGTTTACTAGCCGGGACAGAGAGCTCCTATAATTCACCCCTCCACTTT	CASSLLAGTESSYNSPLHF
TRBJ2-3	TRBD2	few	TRBV5-6	TGTGCCAGCAGCCTTATTAGCGGGGGGCCGAGGACGCAGTATTTT	CASSLISGGPRTQYF
TRBJ1-1	.	.	TRBV12-3/TRBV12-4	TGTGCCAGCAGCCCCGGGGCTAGGACTGAAGCTTTCTTT	CASSPGARTEAFF
TRBJ1-5	.	.	TRBV10-3	TGTGCCATCAGGACGGGGGAGGGTCAGCCCCAGCATTTT	CAIRTGEGQPQHF
TRBJ2-5	TRBD1	.	TRBV19	TGTGCCAGTAGTCCCCTCGACAGGGGCCAAGAGACCCAGTACTTC	CASSPLDRGQETQYF
TRBJ1-1	.	.	TRBV5-1	TGCGCCAGCAGCTCTATATTGGGGAACACTGAAGCTTTCTTT	CASSSILGNTEAFF
TRBJ2-1	.	many	TRBV7-2	TGTGCCAGCAGCTTAGCGGGGGACAATGAGCAGTTCTTC	CASSLAGDNEQFF
TRBJ2-3	.	few	TRBV12-3/TRBV12-4	TGTGCCAGCGGCCTAGGGCCCTATACGCAGTATTTT	CASGLGPYTQYF
TRBJ2-3	.	.	TRBV6-2/TRBV6-3	TGTGCCAGCAGAACAGGGACAGATACGCAGTATTTT	CASRTGTDTQYF
TRBJ1-1	.	few	TRBV2	TGTGCCAGCGGGGTGTCAGGGGCCATTGGAATGAACACTGAAGCTTTCTTT	CASGVSGAIGMNTEAFF
TRBJ1-1	.	few	TRBV7-9	TGTGCCAGCATTACCCCCGGGAACACTGAAGCTTTCTTT	CASITPGNTEAFF
TRBJ2-1	.	.	TRBV7-2	TGTGCCAGCAGCGGGGCGGAGTGGGGGAATGAGCAGTTCTTC	CASSGAEWGNEQFF
TRBJ2-5	TRBD1	.	TRBV29-1	TGCAGCGTTGCAGGGGGACGGGAGACCCAGTACTTC	CSVAGGRETQYF
TRBJ2-3	.	many	TRBV7-8	TGTGCCAGCAGCTTACAAGGAGATACGCAGTATTTT	CASSLQGDTQYF
TRBJ2-5	TRBD2	.	TRBV7-9	TGTGCCAGCAGCTTGCGTAGCGGGGCCGATCAAGAGACCCAGTACTTC	CASSLRSGADQETQYF
TRBJ1-1	TRBD1	.	TRBV5-4	TGTGCCAGCAGCCGGGACAGGGGGGACACTGAAGCTTTCTTT	CASSRDRGDTEAFF
TRBJ1-2	.	few	TRBV7-6	TGTGCCAGCAGCTTAGTAGGTGGCTATGGCTACACCTTC	CASSLVGGYGYTF
TRBJ1-1	.	.	TRBV7-2	TGTGCCAGCAGCTTCCGGACGGGAATGAGCACTGAGGCTTTCTTT	CASSFRTGMSTEAFF
TRBJ1-5	.	.	TRBV20-1	TGCAGTGCTAGTGGGAGCAATCAGCCCCAGCATTTT	CSASGSNQPQHF
TRBJ1-6	.	.	TRBV5-4	TGTGCCAGCAGCGCCCGGGGGGAGAACGATTCACCCCTCCACTTT	CASSARGENDSPLHF
TRBJ1-2	.	.	TRBV11-3	TGTGCCAGCAGCGGGGGTCCCGCAGGACACTATGGCTACACCTTC	CASSGGPAGHYGYTF
TRBJ1-2	TRBD1	.	TRBV24-1	TGTGCCACCAGTGACACTACGGGACAGACATATGGCTACACCTTC	CATSDTTGQTYGYTF
TRBJ2-2	TRBD1	.	TRBV12-3/TRBV12-4	TGTGCCAGCAGTTCGGGGGACAGGCGAAACACCGGGGAGCTGTTTTTT	CASSSGDRRNTGELFF
TRBJ1-2	.	few	TRBV20-1	TGCAGTGCTCGGACGGAAAACTATGGCTACACCTTC	CSARTENYGYTF
TRBJ2-2	TRBD2	once	TRBV27	TGTGCCAGCAGGATAGCGGGAGGGCCCACCGGGGAGCTGTTTTTT	CASRIAGGPTGELFF
TRBJ2-2	TRBD2	few	TRBV6-1	TGTGCCAGCATGAAGACTAGCGGCTACACCGGGGAGCTGTTTTTT	CASMKTSGYTGELFF
TRBJ2-3	.	.	TRBV6-6	TGTGCCAGCAGAAATCAGGGCGGTTGGTCGCAGTATTTT	CASRNQGGWSQYF
TRBJ2-5	.	.	TRBV7-9	TGTGCCACGGAAGATATACCGGTGTGGCGCGAGACCCAGTACTTC	CATEDIPVWRETQYF
TRBJ1-1	.	many	TRBV7-8	TGTGCCAGCAGCTTGGACCGGGAAACGGAAGCTTTCTTT	CASSLDRETEAFF
TRBJ1-4	.	few	TRBV12-3/TRBV12-4	TGTGCCAGCAGGCTGGGGGCAAGCCTAGAAAAACTGTTTTTT	CASRLGASLEKLFF
TRBJ2-3	.	many	TRBV7-2	TGTGCCAGCAGCGGGACGGGATTCCGTAGGGGTACGCAGTATTTT	CASSGTGFRRGTQYF
TRBJ1-5	.	.	TRBV7-6	TGTGCCAGCAGCTTAGGGAGGTTTCAGCCCCAGCATTTT	CASSLGRFQPQHF
TRBJ1-4	.	once	TRBV4-2	TGTGCCAGCAGCGTAGAGCTCTTAGACAATCGAAAACTGTTTTTT	CASSVELLDNRKLFF
TRBJ2-3	.	many	TRBV7-2	TGTGCCAGCAGCTTCTCGTCTGGGGGCGGAAAAGATACGCAGTATTTT	CASSFSSGGGKDTQYF
TRBJ2-7	.	few	TRBV19	TGTGCCAGTAGTACGGACAGAGAGGGGTACGAGCAGTACTTC	CASSTDREGYEQYF
TRBJ2-3	TRBD2	few	TRBV7-8	TGTGCCAGCAGCTTAGCACGGGGGGTAGGCTCAGATACGCAGTATTTT	CASSLARGVGSDTQYF
TRBJ1-2	.	many	TRBV7-9	TGTGCCAGCAGCTTTGGGGCAAACTATGGCTACACCTTC	CASSFGANYGYTF
TRBJ2-2	.	.	TRBV7-9	TGTGCCAGCAGCTTACGGGGGAGGAACACCGGGGAGCTGTTTTTT	CASSLRGRNTGELFF
TRBJ2-1	.	.	TRBV20-1	TGCAGTGCTAGAGATACCTTGGACAATGAGCAGTTCTTC	CSARDTLDNEQFF
TRBJ2-2	.	.	TRBV28	TGTGCCAGCAGTTTTGACAGAGCGAGGACCGGGGAGCTGTTTTTT	CASSFDRARTGELFF
TRBJ2-3	TRBD2	few	TRBV7-6	TGTGCCACCTCCTCAGCGGGAGGCACAGATACGCAGTATTTT	CATSSAGGTDTQYF